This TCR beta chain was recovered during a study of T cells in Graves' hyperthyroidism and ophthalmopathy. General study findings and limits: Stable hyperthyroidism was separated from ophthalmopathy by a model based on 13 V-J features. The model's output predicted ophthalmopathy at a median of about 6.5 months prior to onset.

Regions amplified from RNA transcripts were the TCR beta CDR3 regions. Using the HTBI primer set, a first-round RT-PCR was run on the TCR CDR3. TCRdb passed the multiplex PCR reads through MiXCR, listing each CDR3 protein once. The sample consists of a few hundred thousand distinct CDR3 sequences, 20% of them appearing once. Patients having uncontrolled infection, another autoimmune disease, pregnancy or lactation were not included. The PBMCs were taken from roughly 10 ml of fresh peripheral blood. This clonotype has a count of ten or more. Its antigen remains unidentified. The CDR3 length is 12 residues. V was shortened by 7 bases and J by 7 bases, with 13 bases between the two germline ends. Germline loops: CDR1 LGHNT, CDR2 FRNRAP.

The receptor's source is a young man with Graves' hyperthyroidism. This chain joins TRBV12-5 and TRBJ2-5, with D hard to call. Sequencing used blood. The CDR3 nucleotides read TGTGCTAGTGCCCAAGGAACCGCGACCCAGTACTTC. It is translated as CASAQGTATQYF.